These 19 T cell receptor beta chains came from one sample sequenced in a study of cytomegalovirus exposure and HLA in healthy donors. It was with 60 Vbeta and 13 Jbeta primers that the PCR ran. TCRdb keeps only in-frame clones here, not all; method: immunoSEQ multiplex PCR. Of 110,000 to 150,000 clones listed, 75% to 85% are singletons. Sequenced: PBMCs. Source of these receptors: a man between 35 and 55 years old in good health and CMV-seronegative.

This clone has more than one count but fewer than ten. The chain recombines TRBV28 with TRBJ1-1, with 9 bases identical to TRBD1. Germline CDR1 MDHEN, CDR2 SYDVKM. After removal of 4 bases from V and 4 bases from J, the junction contained 4 bases not matched to a gene. CDR3 length: 14 residues. The CDR3 nucleotides read TGTGCCAGCAGTTCGGGACAGGGTAGCACTGAAGCTTTCTTT. It specifies CASSSGQGSTEAFF.

The chain combines TRBV21-1 with TRBJ2-3; whether TRBD2, the table's D call, matches the DNA was not checked. TRBV21-1 is a listed pseudogene. This CDR3 spans 14 amino acids. Here the CDR3 reads CASSRCGGTDTQYF. The CDR3 DNA sequence: TGTGCCAGCAGCCGCTGCGGGGGCACAGATACGCAGTATTTT.

The rearrangement uses TRBV5-1 and TRBJ1-4, with 9 bases aligning to TRBD1. CDR3 length: 14 amino acids. The V segment lost 5 bases and the J segment 5 bases; nucleotides outside the gene matches: 4. CDR1 SGHRS and CDR2 YFSETQ come from the germline V gene. CDR3 sequence: CASRRGQGNEKLFF. For the CDR3, the DNA is TGCGCCAGCAGGCGGGGACAGGGAAATGAAAAACTGTTTTTT.

This chain uses TRBV19 with TRBJ2-7; the D gene is possibly TRBD2 (6 bases). V was trimmed by 4 bases and J by 3 bases, leaving 25 bases between them. The CDR3 extends over 18 amino acids. The germline V gene encodes CDR1 LNHDA and CDR2 SQIVND (reference sequence). The DNA of the CDR3 is TGTGCCAGTAGTAAACCAAGACCACTTCCTAGCGTTGGCTACGAGCAGTACTTC. The encoded protein is CASSKPRPLPSVGYEQYF.

The J gene is TRBJ2-7, the V gene TRBV5-1; D perhaps matches TRBD1 (6 bases). Germline V gives CDR1 SGHRS, CDR2 YFSETQ. The ends were cut back, 0 bases at V and 1 base at J, with 8 bases in the middle. This CDR3 contains 14 residues. As DNA, the CDR3 is TGCGCCAGCAGCTTGGAACAGGGATCCTACGAGCAGTACTTC. Protein: CASSLEQGSYEQYF.

The CDR3 reads CASSKAGTLTGELFF. CDR3 in DNA: TGCGCCAGCAGCAAAGCGGGCACTCTCACCGGGGAGCTGTTTTTT. This sequence joins TRBV10-1 and TRBJ2-2; D might be TRBD2 (6 bases). Germline-derived CDR1 and CDR2 are WNHNN and SYGVQD (reference sequence). The CDR3 totals 15 residues. The V and J ends lost 6 bases and 4 bases respectively, with 15 bases between them.

The V gene is TRBV27, the J gene TRBJ2-5; TRBD2 agrees at 9 bases. The CDR3 is 18 amino acids. J was trimmed by 1 base and V by 5 bases; bases with no gene match: 14. The germline V gene encodes CDR1 MNHEY and CDR2 SMNVEV (reference sequence). CDR3 amino acids: CASSLPAGGCPPQETQYF. The CDR3 DNA reads as TGTGCCAGCAGTCTACCAGCGGGGGGCTGTCCCCCCCAAGAGACCCAGTACTTC.

The chain couples TRBV5-6 to TRBJ2-5, with 9 nucleotides matching TRBD1. TRBJ2-7 explains the end of the DNA better; the J call may be wrong. The CDR3 loop spans 15 amino acids. Germline assignment: CDR1 SGHDT and CDR2 YYEEEE. CDR3 protein: CASSPPGQGWYEQYF. CDR3 sequence (DNA): TGTGCCAGCAGCCCACCGGGACAGGGTTGGTACGAGCAGTACTTC.

The chain carries TRBV12-5 and TRBJ1-5, with 8 bases lining up with TRBD1. The V gene's germline CDR1 is LGHNT and CDR2 FRNRAP. This CDR3 has 18 residues. Trimming at V came to 0 bases and at J to 3 bases, leaving 10 bases not matched to a gene. The CDR3 here is CASGLVDRGLNLNQPQHF. CDR3 sequence (DNA): TGTGCTAGTGGTTTGGTAGACAGGGGCCTAAACCTCAATCAGCCCCAGCATTTT.

CDR3 nucleotide sequence: TGTGCCAGCAGCTTACCGGGGGGGACCACCGGGGAGCTGTTTTTT. This translates into CASSLPGGTTGELFF. The chain has TRBV7-2 and TRBJ2-2; the match to TRBD2 covers 8 bases. Germline trimming cut 2 bases from V and 4 bases from J; bases unmatched to any gene: 3. CDR3 size: 15 residues. Germline values: CDR1 SGHTA, CDR2 FQGNSA.

The chain joins TRBV28 to TRBJ2-7, with TRBD1 matching 9 bases. The V gene's germline CDR1 is MDHEN and CDR2 SYDVKM. The CDR3 sequence is 15 residues long. The J segment lost 5 bases and the V segment lost 4 bases, leaving 9 bases of the junction unmatched. Here the CDR3 DNA reads TGTGCCAGCAGTTCCCCCGGGACAGGGATACACGAGCAGTACTTC. Protein sequence: CASSSPGTGIHEQYF.

The chain carries TRBV14 and TRBJ1-1; D is uncertain. This CDR3 contains 11 residues. Germline CDR1 SGHDN, CDR2 FVKESK. Trimming removed 4 bases from V and 2 bases from J, with 2 bases in between. The CDR3 protein is CASSPNTEAFF. The CDR3 DNA sequence: TGTGCCAGCAGCCCTAACACTGAAGCTTTCTTT.

This clone is a singleton in its sample. This CDR3 reads CASSSLGENSPLHF. The CDR3, as DNA: TGTGCCAGCAGCTCGCTAGGGGAAAATTCACCCCTCCACTTT. J is TRBJ1-6 and V is TRBV6-6; tentative D call: TRBD1 (5 bases). The V and J ends lost 6 bases and 7 bases respectively, with 13 bases between them. Germline-derived CDR1 and CDR2 are MNHNY and SVGAGI (reference sequence). The CDR3 sequence is 14 residues long.

V usage is TRBV6-1 and J usage is TRBJ1-5, with D unclear. V lost 1 base to trimming and J lost 4 bases, with 8 bases between them. Germline CDR1 reads MNHNS; CDR2 reads SASEGT. The CDR3 sequence is 14 residues long. The CDR3 DNA sequence: TGTGCCAGCAGTGAAGTTGGGCCTAATCAGCCCCAGCATTTT. Translation: CASSEVGPNQPQHF.

This clone was detected once. The CDR3 nucleotides are TGTGCCAGCAGCCAAGGAAACACCATATATTTT. Protein: CASSQGNTIYF. V gene TRBV27 combines with J gene TRBJ1-3; no firm D call. The CDR3 runs to 11 residues. Germline-derived CDR1 and CDR2 are MNHEY and SMNVEV (reference sequence). V was shortened by 6 bases and J by 4 bases, with 4 bases between the two germline ends.

V gene TRBV6-1 combines with J gene TRBJ2-1, with 12 positions matching TRBD1. The CDR3 totals 14 residues. CDR1 MNHNS and CDR2 SASEGT come from the germline V gene. The V and J ends lost 4 bases and 5 bases, in that order; junction bases with no gene match: 0. For the CDR3, the DNA is TGTGCCAGCAGTGGGGACAGGGGGCACAATGAGCAGTTCTTC. It encodes CASSGDRGHNEQFF.

This clone was recorded a few times. The chain uses TRBV5-1 and TRBJ1-3; 8 bases are a match to TRBD1. From germline, CDR1 is SGHRS and CDR2 YFSETQ. V was pared by 3 bases and J by 0 bases, with 11 bases of the junction left unmatched. This CDR3 has 18 residues. In DNA form, the CDR3 reads TGCGCCAGCAGCTCCGCACTGACAGGGGTCGCCTCTGGAAACACCATATATTTT. Translation: CASSSALTGVASGNTIYF.

This clone was counted a single time. The J gene is TRBJ2-7, the V gene TRBV2; D uncertain. The germline V and J ends were trimmed by 4 bases and 3 bases, with 10 bases remaining between them. The CDR3 consists of 13 residues. The V gene's germline CDR1 is SNHLY and CDR2 FYNNEI. The CDR3: CASSVEQSYEQYF. CDR3 bases: TGTGCCAGCAGTGTGGAGCAGAGCTACGAGCAGTACTTC.

The chain has TRBV27 and TRBJ1-6, with 12 bases matching TRBD1. V lost 5 bases, J lost 10 bases, and 12 bases stayed unmatched. In germline, CDR1 is MNHEY, CDR2 SMNVEV (reference sequence). The CDR3 sequence is 17 residues long. CDR3 loop: CASSPGTGGGYNSPLHF. The CDR3 DNA follows: TGTGCCAGCAGTCCAGGGACAGGGGGCGGGTACAACTCACCCCTCCACTTT.